A selection of T cell receptor beta chains follows, all from one sample in a study of control samples from healthy donors and cancer patients. Clones were read by immunoSEQ multiplex PCR, and TCRdb kept only the in-frame ones, dropping some. Of 70,000 to 85,000 clones detected, roughly 89% appear once; the ten largest clones hold 17%. Sample: blood. These receptors came from a man aged 45-65 years in good health. Each CDR3 is given with its conserved first and last residue.

V gene: TRBV7-2; CDR3 length: 17; CDR3 protein: CASSASVVGKINYGYTF
V gene: TRBV24-1; CDR3 length: 15; CDR3 protein: CATSGRAPREETQYF
V gene: TRBV2; CDR3 length: 13; CDR3 protein: CASGWKRADTQYF
V gene: TRBV24-1; CDR3 length: 16; CDR3 protein: CATSDLGQGAGNEQFF
V gene: TRBV6-5; CDR3 length: 14; CDR3 protein: CASSQMTAVNTIYF
V gene: TRBV10-3; CDR3 length: 15; CDR3 protein: CAIRRTGPEVSGYTF
V gene: TRBV12-5; CDR3 length: 14; CDR3 protein: CASGLFRQVNGYTF
V gene: TRBV7-2; CDR3 length: 17; CDR3 protein: CASSLGAGGPSTDTQYF
V gene: TRBV6-6; CDR3 length: 14; CDR3 protein: CASSHRSGGNTIYF
V gene: TRBV11-3; CDR3 length: 15; CDR3 protein: CASSLGQGVYNEQFF
V gene: TRBV7-8; CDR3 length: 15; CDR3 protein: CASSLSSSEFQPQHF
V gene: TRBV19; CDR3 length: 14; CDR3 protein: CASSTQGANQPQHF
V gene: TRBV12-5; CDR3 length: 14; CDR3 protein: CASGGDRRNQPQHF
V gene: TRBV5-1; CDR3 length: 13; CDR3 protein: CASSQDNQETQYF
V gene: TRBV25-1; CDR3 length: 17; CDR3 protein: CASLPPTGSSGANVLTF
V gene: TRBV7-2; CDR3 length: 12; CDR3 protein: CASSLRGYEQYF
V gene: TRBV24-1; CDR3 length: 16; CDR3 protein: CATSDPADGSYEKLFF
V gene: TRBV18; CDR3 length: 15; CDR3 protein: CASSPRGQTNTEAFF
V gene: TRBV5-1; CDR3 length: 14; CDR3 protein: CASSSEAGANVLTF
V gene: TRBV4-1; CDR3 length: 17; CDR3 protein: CASSQAWVAGANTEAFF
V gene: TRBV6-2/TRBV6-3; CDR3 length: 15; CDR3 protein: CASSSGQGVNSPLHF
V gene: TRBV30; CDR3 length: 13; CDR3 protein: CAWGADSNQPQHF
V gene: TRBV5-6; CDR3 length: 14; CDR3 protein: CASSFEGLSSGYTF
V gene: TRBV5-1; CDR3 length: 14; CDR3 protein: CASSFVGTDEKLFF
V gene: TRBV24-1; CDR3 length: 17; CDR3 protein: CATSGLWASGSTGELFF
V gene: TRBV6-5; CDR3 length: 13; CDR3 protein: CASSPRENTEAFF
V gene: TRBV7-2; CDR3 length: 14; CDR3 protein: CASSLAGGLETQYF
V gene: TRBV24-1; CDR3 length: 19; CDR3 protein: CATSGPSLLTGSGLYEQYF
V gene: TRBV3-1/TRBV3-2; CDR3 length: 15; CDR3 protein: CASSQASGGRNTQYF
V gene: TRBV4-1; CDR3 length: 16; CDR3 protein: CASSQARGAGSDTQYF
V gene: TRBV20-1; CDR3 length: 10; CDR3 protein: CSATYNEQFF
V gene: TRBV7-8; CDR3 length: 15; CDR3 protein: CASSLFQGQIDGYTF
V gene: TRBV29-1; CDR3 length: 13; CDR3 protein: CSVGDGSGGEQYF
V gene: TRBV19; CDR3 length: 15; CDR3 protein: CASSPRDTRNTEAFF
V gene: TRBV2; CDR3 length: 17; CDR3 protein: CASSESGRGSLGNTIYF
V gene: TRBV27; CDR3 length: 12; CDR3 protein: CASRALNTEAFF
V gene: TRBV6-2/TRBV6-3; CDR3 length: 13; CDR3 protein: CASSRVEDQPQHF
V gene: TRBV2; CDR3 length: 14; CDR3 protein: CASTGTQWGTEAFF
V gene: TRBV19; CDR3 length: 15; CDR3 protein: CASSVLAGDTDTQYF
V gene: TRBV5-5; CDR3 length: 15; CDR3 protein: CASSLAPGQGVFYTF
V gene: TRBV24-1; CDR3 length: 13; CDR3 protein: CATSDGDSLDAFF
V gene: TRBV25-1; CDR3 length: 16; CDR3 protein: CASSETSGGTFNEQFF
V gene: TRBV5-4; CDR3 length: 14; CDR3 protein: CASSFAGAGNTIYF
V gene: TRBV29-1; CDR3 length: 13; CDR3 protein: CSVRQQGNDEQYF
V gene: TRBV5-8; CDR3 length: 13; CDR3 protein: CASTTLSGNTIYF
V gene: TRBV6-5; CDR3 length: 11; CDR3 protein: CASNGQGHIYF
V gene: TRBV27; CDR3 length: 14; CDR3 protein: CASRLGTGNQPQHF
V gene: TRBV30; CDR3 length: 17; CDR3 protein: CAWRLGTVGSGANVLTF
V gene: TRBV11-3; CDR3 length: 13; CDR3 protein: CASSWNRNTEAFF
V gene: TRBV7-2; CDR3 length: 15; CDR3 protein: CASSLGGTGGHTQYF
V gene: TRBV7-8; CDR3 length: 11; CDR3 protein: CASSSVGGYTF
V gene: TRBV19; CDR3 length: 13; CDR3 protein: CATGRGDSGELFF
V gene: TRBV9; CDR3 length: 15; CDR3 protein: CASSVGPGQNSPLHF
V gene: TRBV24-1; CDR3 length: 13; CDR3 protein: CATSDPLRDEQFF
V gene: TRBV6-2/TRBV6-3; CDR3 length: 17; CDR3 protein: CASSYHLQQVLNTEAFF
V gene: TRBV11-2; CDR3 length: 15; CDR3 protein: CASSLVGTMNTEAFF
V gene: TRBV6-1; CDR3 length: 16; CDR3 protein: CASSESPGQATYEQYF
V gene: TRBV27; CDR3 length: 15; CDR3 protein: CASSSVAGFDNEQFF
V gene: TRBV21-1; CDR3 length: 18; CDR3 protein: CASSKEITERVSGHGYTF